This TCR beta chain was retrieved from a study of shared clonotypes between healthy human individuals. The junction had 8 bases not matched to a gene; V was cut back by 6 bases and J by 8 bases. This CDR3 is built from 14 residues. Per the germline V gene, CDR1 is MGHRA and CDR2 is YSYEKL. The method was immunoSEQ multiplex PCR; TCRdb's version includes in-frame clones alone and lacks a portion of them. Here the sample spans millions of clones, about 95% being singletons. Naive CD8 cells lacked CD45RO and underwent positive selection for CCR7, leaving out terminally differentiated effector memory CD45RA+ cells.

Material for sequencing was naive CD8+ T cells sorted from blood. The chain recombines TRBV4-1 with TRBJ1-4; 8 nucleotides agree with TRBD1. This clonotype originated in a man between 18 and 29 years old in good health. This chain's CDR3 is CASRSTGEGEKLFF. The CDR3 nucleotides read TGCGCCAGCAGATCGACAGGGGAGGGGGAAAAACTGTTTTTT.